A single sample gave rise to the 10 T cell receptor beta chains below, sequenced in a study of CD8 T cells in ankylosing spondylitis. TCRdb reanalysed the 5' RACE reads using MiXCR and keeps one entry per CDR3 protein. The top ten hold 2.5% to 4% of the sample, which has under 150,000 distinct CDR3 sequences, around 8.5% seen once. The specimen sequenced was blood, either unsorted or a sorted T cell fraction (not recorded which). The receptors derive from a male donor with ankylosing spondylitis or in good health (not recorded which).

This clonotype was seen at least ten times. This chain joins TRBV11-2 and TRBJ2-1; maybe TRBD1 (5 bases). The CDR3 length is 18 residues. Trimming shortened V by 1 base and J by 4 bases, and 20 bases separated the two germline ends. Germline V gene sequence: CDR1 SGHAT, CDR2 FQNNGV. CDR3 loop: CASSLVRVGIHLYNEQFF. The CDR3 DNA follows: TGTGCCAGCAGCTTAGTCAGGGTCGGAATACACCTATACAATGAGCAGTTCTTC.

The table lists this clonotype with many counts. CDR3 in DNA: TGTGCCAGCAAATTGGGACAGAAAGCAGAGACCCAGTACTTC. Its translation is CASKLGQKAETQYF. This chain joins TRBV12-3 or TRBV12-4 and TRBJ2-5; 7 nucleotides match TRBD1. The CDR3 contains 14 residues. V trimming: 7 bases; J trimming: 4 bases; junction bases outside the gene matches: 9.

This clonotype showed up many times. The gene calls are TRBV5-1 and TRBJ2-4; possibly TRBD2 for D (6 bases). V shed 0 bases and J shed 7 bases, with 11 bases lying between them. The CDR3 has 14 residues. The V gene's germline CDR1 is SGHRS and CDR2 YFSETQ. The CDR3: CASSLGDSGNIQYF. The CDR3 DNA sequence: TGCGCCAGCAGCTTGGGGGACTCTGGTAACATTCAGTACTTC. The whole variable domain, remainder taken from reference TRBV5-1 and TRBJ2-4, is KAGVTQTPRYLIKTRGQQVTLSCSPISGHRSVSWYQQTPGQGLQFLFEYFSETQRNKGNFPGRFSGRQFSNSRSEMNVSTLELGDSALYLCASSLGDSGNIQYFGAGTRLSVL.

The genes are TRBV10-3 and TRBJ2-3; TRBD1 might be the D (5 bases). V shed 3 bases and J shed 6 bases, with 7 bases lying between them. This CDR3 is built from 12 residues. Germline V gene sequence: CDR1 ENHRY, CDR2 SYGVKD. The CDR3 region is CAISDRADTQYF. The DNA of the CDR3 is TGTGCCATCAGTGACAGGGCTGATACGCAGTATTTT.

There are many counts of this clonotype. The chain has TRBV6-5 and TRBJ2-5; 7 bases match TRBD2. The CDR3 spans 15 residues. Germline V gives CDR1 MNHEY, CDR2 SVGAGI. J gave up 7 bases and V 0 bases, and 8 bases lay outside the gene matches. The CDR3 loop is CASSYSITPGGTQYF. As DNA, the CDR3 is TGTGCCAGCAGTTACTCGATAACCCCGGGAGGGACCCAGTACTTC.

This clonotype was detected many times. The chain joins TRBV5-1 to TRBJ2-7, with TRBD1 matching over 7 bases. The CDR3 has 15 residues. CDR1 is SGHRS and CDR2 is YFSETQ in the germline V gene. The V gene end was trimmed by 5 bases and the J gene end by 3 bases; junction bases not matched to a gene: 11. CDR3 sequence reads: CASRSDRSSYYEQYF. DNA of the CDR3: TGCGCCAGCAGATCGGACAGGAGCTCCTACTACGAGCAGTACTTC.

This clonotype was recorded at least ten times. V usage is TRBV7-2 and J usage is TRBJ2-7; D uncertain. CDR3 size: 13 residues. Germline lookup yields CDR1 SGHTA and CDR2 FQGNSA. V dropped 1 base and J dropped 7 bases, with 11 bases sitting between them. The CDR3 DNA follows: TGTGCCAGCAGCTTAGTTGGCCATGGGGAGCAGTACTTC. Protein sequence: CASSLVGHGEQYF.

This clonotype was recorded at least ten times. The CDR3 nucleotides read TGTGCCAGCAGTTTTGGGGGGGCAGCTGGAAACACCATATATTTT. Translation: CASSFGGAAGNTIYF. The chain couples TRBV12-3 or TRBV12-4 to TRBJ1-3, with D tentatively TRBD1 (6 bases). V was pared by 3 bases and J by 2 bases, with 11 bases between. This CDR3 is built from 15 residues.

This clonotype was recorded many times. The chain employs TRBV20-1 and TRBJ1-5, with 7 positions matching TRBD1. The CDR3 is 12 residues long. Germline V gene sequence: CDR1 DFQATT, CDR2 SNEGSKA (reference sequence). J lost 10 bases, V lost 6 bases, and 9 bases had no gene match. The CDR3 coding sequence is TGCAGTGCCGAGGTCTCAGGGGGTCCCCAGCATTTT. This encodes CSAEVSGGPQHF.

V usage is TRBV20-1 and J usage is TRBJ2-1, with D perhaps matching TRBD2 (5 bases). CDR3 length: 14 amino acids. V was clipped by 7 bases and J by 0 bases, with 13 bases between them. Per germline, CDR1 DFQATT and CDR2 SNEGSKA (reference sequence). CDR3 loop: CSGGRASSYNEQFF. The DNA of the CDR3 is TGCAGTGGTGGGCGGGCGAGCTCCTACAATGAGCAGTTCTTC.